The 10 T cell receptor beta chains reported below all come from one sample, sequenced in a study of blood T cell repertoires in COVID-19. This table comes from immunoSEQ multiplex PCR, and its TCRdb copy is limited to in-frame clones, with some not included. The data hold over 200,000 clones, with 87% observed a single time. The sequenced sample was PBMCs or T cells enriched from blood (not recorded which). The receptors stem from a man aged 30-40 years who had recovered from COVID-19.

This clone has a single count. This chain uses TRBV11-2 with TRBJ2-7, with D possibly being TRBD2 (5 bases). This CDR3 has 13 amino acids. V lost 5 bases and J lost 4, with 12 bases in between. In germline, CDR1 is SGHAT, CDR2 FQNNGV. The CDR3 loop reads CASSQEVGYEQYF. CDR3 DNA sequence: TGTGCCAGCAGCCAGGAGGTGGGATACGAGCAGTACTTC.

The J gene is TRBJ1-5, the V gene TRBV28; perhaps TRBD1 as D (6 bases). CDR3 size: 14 residues. The ends were cut back, 6 bases at V and 2 bases at J, with 11 bases in the middle. Germline CDR1 reads MDHEN; CDR2 reads SYDVKM. CDR3 nucleotide sequence: TGTGCCAGCAGACAGGGTGGAGGCAATCAGCCCCAGCATTTT. Translation gives CASRQGGGNQPQHF.

V gene TRBV7-9 combines with J gene TRBJ1-4, with D tentatively TRBD1 (6 bases). The length of the CDR3 is 15 residues. The germline gives CDR1 SEHNR, CDR2 FQNEAQ (reference sequence). V was clipped by 2 bases and J by 4 bases, with 11 bases between them. DNA for the CDR3: TGTGCCAGCAGCTTATCGACAGGTCTTAATGAAAAACTGTTTTTT. It encodes CASSLSTGLNEKLFF.

The chain couples TRBV20-1 to TRBJ2-5, with TRBD2 matching 7 bases. The CDR3 length is 13 residues. CDR1 DFQATT and CDR2 SNEGSKA come from the germline V gene (reference sequence). Trimming at V came to 3 bases and at J to 3 bases, leaving 4 bases not matched to a gene. The CDR3 region is CSASSGWKETQYF. As DNA, the CDR3 is TGCAGTGCTAGTAGCGGGTGGAAAGAGACCCAGTACTTC.

J is TRBJ2-3 and V is TRBV12-5, with D possibly TRBD2 on 5 matching bases. The ends were cut back, 1 base at V and 0 bases at J, with 11 bases in the middle. Germline-derived CDR1 and CDR2 are LGHNT and FRNRAP. CDR3 size: 16 residues. CDR3 nucleotides: TGTGCTAGTGGTTTGGCGGGAAGCGGAAGCACAGATACGCAGTATTTT. Amino acid sequence: CASGLAGSGSTDTQYF.

This clone was recorded once. The rearrangement joins TRBV28 to TRBJ2-1; TRBD2 agrees at 8 bases. CDR1 MDHEN and CDR2 SYDVKM come from the germline V gene. The CDR3 extends over 15 amino acids. The trim removed 3 bases at V and 6 bases at J, leaving 7 bases unmatched. This CDR3 is CASSFVSGSGNEQFF. DNA of the CDR3: TGTGCCAGCAGTTTTGTGAGCGGGAGTGGCAATGAGCAGTTCTTC.

This clone was counted between two and nine times. The V call is TRBV27, the J call TRBJ1-2; TRBD1 aligns across 7 bases. Germline CDR1 and CDR2: MNHEY and SMNVEV (reference sequence). J gave up 6 bases and V 5 bases, and 6 bases lay outside the gene matches. The CDR3 has 13 amino acids. As DNA, the CDR3 is TGTGCCAGCAGTACGACAGGGACCAATGGCTACACCTTC. Translating gives CASSTTGTNGYTF.

In this sample, this clone turned up once. CDR3: CASSLTGGAVNTEAFF. Written as DNA, the CDR3 is TGCGCCAGCAGTCTGACAGGGGGCGCGGTGAACACTGAAGCTTTCTTT. The rearrangement uses TRBV5-1 and TRBJ1-1; TRBD1 matches 10 bases. The CDR3 contains 16 residues. Trimming took 5 bases from V and 0 from J; bases not matched to a gene: 7. Germline values: CDR1 SGHRS, CDR2 YFSETQ.

The rearrangement uses TRBV6-2 or TRBV6-3 and TRBJ2-2; 9 positions match TRBD1. Losses at the gene ends were 5 bases for V and 4 bases for J; bases not matched to a gene: 14. The CDR3 is made up of 18 amino acids. Germline loops: CDR1 MNHEY, CDR2 SVGEGT. CDR3 sequence reads: CASSAPGQGPSSTGELFF. The CDR3 coding sequence is TGTGCCAGCAGTGCCCCGGGACAGGGCCCCTCTAGCACCGGGGAGCTGTTTTTT.

The V gene is TRBV5-6, the J gene TRBJ2-7; D gene unclear. The CDR3 consists of 11 residues. Trimming stripped 1 base from V and 5 bases from J, with 4 bases between. The germline CDR1 and CDR2 sequences are SGHDT and YYEEEE. DNA of the CDR3: TGTGCCAGCAGCTTGTATGACGAGCAGTACTTC. Amino acid sequence: CASSLYDEQYF.